A selection of T cell receptor beta chains follows, all from one sample in a study of control samples from healthy donors and cancer patients. TCRdb keeps only in-frame clones here, not all; method: immunoSEQ multiplex PCR. Here the sample spans 100,000 to 150,000 clones, 87% being singletons. Sequences were obtained from blood. Every receptor here comes from a man aged 35-49 years in good health. Both conserved end residues are part of each CDR3. Fields, in order: J gene, V gene, D gene, clone size, CDR3 protein, CDR3 DNA. D genes are given only for firm matches. A clone size is listed for some rows: how often the clone was seen (once, few, many), or a class if it is expanded.

J: TRBJ1-1
V: TRBV5-4
D: TRBD1
size: once
CDR3: CASSFRGLGTEAFF
DNA: TGTGCCAGCAGCTTCAGGGGGCTTGGCACTGAAGCTTTCTTT

J: TRBJ1-6
V: TRBV29-1
D: TRBD1
size: NA
CDR3: CSVDTGDGPLHF
DNA: TGCAGCGTTGATACAGGGGACGGACCCCTCCACTTT

J: TRBJ1-2
V: TRBV30
D: NA
size: NA
CDR3: CAWSVGGGFYYGYTF
DNA: TGTGCCTGGAGTGTAGGCGGCGGATTCTACTATGGCTACACCTTC

J: TRBJ2-5
V: TRBV25-1
D: NA
size: NA
CDR3: CASSEPQGLETQYF
DNA: TGTGCCAGCAGTGAACCCCAGGGCCTAGAGACCCAGTACTTC

J: TRBJ1-1
V: TRBV7-9
D: NA
size: NA
CDR3: CASSLGGPQNTEAFF
DNA: TGTGCCAGCAGCTTAGGAGGACCCCAGAACACTGAAGCTTTCTTT

J: TRBJ1-5
V: TRBV30
D: NA
size: NA
CDR3: CAWSPRDTYSQPQHF
DNA: TGTGCCTGGAGTCCCCGGGACACGTATAGTCAGCCCCAGCATTTT

J: TRBJ1-1
V: TRBV4-1
D: TRBD1
size: NA
CDR3: CASSQGEVVGGGLRNTEAFF
DNA: TGCGCCAGCAGCCAAGGAGAAGTGGTAGGGGGCGGACTAAGGAACACTGAAGCTTTCTTT

J: TRBJ2-3
V: TRBV2
D: TRBD2
size: few
CDR3: CASGTSSPTDTQYF
DNA: TGTGCCAGCGGGACTAGCAGCCCCACAGATACGCAGTATTTT

J: TRBJ1-2
V: TRBV6-5
D: NA
size: NA
CDR3: CASSSGYGYTF
DNA: TGTGCCAGCAGTTCCGGCTATGGCTACACCTTC

J: TRBJ1-5
V: TRBV6-1
D: NA
size: NA
CDR3: CASSERAGNQPQHF
DNA: TGTGCCAGCAGTGAACGGGCAGGCAATCAGCCCCAGCATTTT

J: TRBJ2-7
V: TRBV4-3
D: NA
size: NA
CDR3: CASSQVFKGAYEQYF
DNA: TGCGCCAGCAGCCAAGTATTTAAGGGGGCCTACGAGCAGTACTTC

J: TRBJ2-3
V: TRBV9
D: NA
size: NA
CDR3: CASSPPGASTDTQYF
DNA: TGTGCCAGCAGCCCCCCCGGGGCTAGCACAGATACGCAGTATTTT

J: TRBJ1-4
V: TRBV6-6
D: NA
size: once
CDR3: CASSGGWAEKLFF
DNA: TGTGCCAGCAGCGGGGGTTGGGCGGAAAAACTGTTTTTT

J: TRBJ2-7
V: TRBV6-6
D: NA
size: NA
CDR3: CASSYGPRGPSYEQYF
DNA: TGTGCCAGCAGTTACGGCCCGCGGGGACCCTCCTACGAGCAGTACTTC

J: TRBJ1-5
V: TRBV6-6
D: NA
size: NA
CDR3: CASTIDLNQPQHF
DNA: TGTGCCAGCACTATAGACCTCAATCAGCCCCAGCATTTT

J: TRBJ1-6
V: TRBV30
D: TRBD1
size: NA
CDR3: CAWGTGGSSPLHF
DNA: TGTGCCTGGGGGACAGGGGGAAGTTCACCCCTCCACTTT

J: TRBJ2-1
V: TRBV13
D: NA
size: few
CDR3: CASSLEGPYNEQFF
DNA: TGTGCCAGCAGCTTAGAGGGACCCTACAATGAGCAGTTCTTC

J: TRBJ1-1
V: TRBV7-2
D: TRBD1
size: NA
CDR3: CASSLSGGQGGTEAFF
DNA: TGTGCCAGCAGCTTAAGCGGGGGGCAGGGGGGCACTGAAGCTTTCTTT

J: TRBJ1-1
V: TRBV25-1
D: NA
size: once
CDR3: CASSLTGNTEAFF
DNA: TGTGCCAGCAGCCTGACAGGGAACACTGAAGCTTTCTTT

J: TRBJ1-4
V: TRBV10-2
D: TRBD1
size: NA
CDR3: CASSAFDRANEKLFF
DNA: TGCGCCAGCAGTGCATTCGACAGGGCTAATGAAAAACTGTTTTTT

J: TRBJ1-2
V: TRBV5-4
D: TRBD1
size: NA
CDR3: CASSLTGAPYGYTF
DNA: TGTGCCAGCAGCTTGACAGGGGCCCCCTATGGCTACACCTTC

J: TRBJ2-6
V: TRBV30
D: NA
size: NA
CDR3: CAWSVYGSGANVLTF
DNA: TGTGCCTGGAGTGTATACGGGTCCGGGGCCAACGTCCTGACTTTC

J: TRBJ2-1
V: TRBV29-1
D: NA
size: NA
CDR3: CSVILLFDNEQFF
DNA: TGCAGCGTTATACTCCTCTTTGATAATGAGCAGTTCTTC

J: TRBJ1-1
V: TRBV7-2
D: NA
size: NA
CDR3: CASSLVGIGERVNTEAFF
DNA: TGTGCCAGCAGCTTAGTAGGTATCGGGGAGCGGGTGAACACTGAAGCTTTCTTT

J: TRBJ1-5
V: TRBV5-6
D: NA
size: NA
CDR3: CASSLSRGPFQPQHF
DNA: TGTGCCAGCAGCTTGTCACGAGGGCCGTTCCAGCCCCAGCATTTT

J: TRBJ2-7
V: TRBV27
D: NA
size: NA
CDR3: CASSRGDRTYEQYF
DNA: TGTGCCAGCAGCAGGGGGGACAGAACCTACGAGCAGTACTTC

J: TRBJ2-1
V: TRBV6-5
D: TRBD2
size: NA
CDR3: CASSWGGTGYNEQFF
DNA: TGTGCCAGCAGTTGGGGGGGAACAGGTTACAATGAGCAGTTCTTC

J: TRBJ1-6
V: TRBV5-1
D: NA
size: NA
CDR3: CASSLERGRGNSPLHF
DNA: TGCGCCAGCAGCTTGGAAAGAGGGAGGGGGAATTCACCCCTCCACTTT

J: TRBJ2-5
V: TRBV3-1/TRBV3-2
D: TRBD2
size: NA
CDR3: CASRHGLADSQETQYF
DNA: TGTGCCAGCAGACACGGACTAGCGGATTCCCAAGAGACCCAGTACTTC

J: TRBJ2-7
V: TRBV4-3
D: TRBD2
size: NA
CDR3: CASSQDRGLYEQYF
DNA: TGCGCCAGCAGCCAAGATCGGGGACTATACGAGCAGTACTTC

J: TRBJ1-1
V: TRBV7-9
D: NA
size: NA
CDR3: CASSSQGGNTEAFF
DNA: TGTGCCAGCAGCTCACAGGGAGGGAACACTGAAGCTTTCTTT

J: TRBJ1-1
V: TRBV5-4
D: NA
size: NA
CDR3: CASSFYRRNTEAFF
DNA: TGTGCCAGCAGCTTTTACAGGCGGAACACTGAAGCTTTCTTT

J: TRBJ2-1
V: TRBV4-1
D: NA
size: NA
CDR3: CASSQEVGGTAYNEQFF
DNA: TGCGCCAGCAGCCAAGAGGTCGGCGGGACAGCATACAATGAGCAGTTCTTC

J: TRBJ2-1
V: TRBV30
D: TRBD1
size: NA
CDR3: CAWSVGTGTHEQFF
DNA: TGTGCCTGGAGTGTCGGGACAGGGACCCATGAGCAGTTCTTC

J: TRBJ2-7
V: TRBV5-1
D: TRBD2
size: NA
CDR3: CASSRGLDRYEQYF
DNA: TGCGCCAGCAGCAGAGGACTAGATCGGTACGAGCAGTACTTC

J: TRBJ1-4
V: TRBV9
D: NA
size: NA
CDR3: CASSVTGVEKLFF
DNA: TGTGCCAGCAGCGTAACAGGAGTTGAAAAACTGTTTTTT

J: TRBJ2-5
V: TRBV4-3
D: NA
size: NA
CDR3: CASSPTDYQETQYF
DNA: TGCGCCAGCAGCCCCACAGATTACCAAGAGACCCAGTACTTC

J: TRBJ1-1
V: TRBV10-3
D: NA
size: NA
CDR3: CAISEFLQSGVRNTEAFF
DNA: TGTGCCATCAGTGAGTTTCTACAGTCAGGGGTGCGTAACACTGAAGCTTTCTTT

J: TRBJ1-3
V: TRBV4-1
D: NA
size: NA
CDR3: CASSRDGGRGNTIYF
DNA: TGCGCCAGCAGCCGAGATGGGGGGAGGGGAAACACCATATATTTT

J: TRBJ2-1
V: TRBV14
D: NA
size: NA
CDR3: CASSRGGSVYNEQFF
DNA: TGTGCCAGCAGCCGGGGGGGCTCCGTCTACAATGAGCAGTTCTTC

J: TRBJ2-2
V: TRBV9
D: NA
size: NA
CDR3: CASSVAQTGELFF
DNA: TGTGCCAGCAGCGTAGCGCAGACCGGGGAGCTGTTTTTT

J: TRBJ1-2
V: TRBV29-1
D: NA
size: once
CDR3: CSVSLQTNYGYTF
DNA: TGCAGCGTTAGTTTACAGACCAACTATGGCTACACCTTC

J: TRBJ1-6
V: TRBV18
D: TRBD1
size: once
CDR3: CASSPGDRGRRNSPLHF
DNA: TGTGCCAGCTCACCAGGCGACAGGGGGCGTCGTAATTCACCCCTCCACTTT

J: TRBJ1-6
V: TRBV3-1/TRBV3-2
D: NA
size: NA
CDR3: CASSQDPGSSPLHF
DNA: TGTGCCAGCAGCCAAGATCCTGGGAGTTCACCCCTCCACTTT

J: TRBJ2-7
V: TRBV19
D: NA
size: NA
CDR3: CASSIDPGRSYEQYF
DNA: TGTGCCAGTAGTATAGATCCAGGGCGATCCTACGAGCAGTACTTC

J: TRBJ1-4
V: TRBV7-6
D: NA
size: NA
CDR3: CASSLEVMALEKLFF
DNA: TGTGCCAGCAGCTTAGAGGTGATGGCCTTGGAAAAACTGTTTTTT

J: TRBJ1-4
V: TRBV7-9
D: TRBD1
size: NA
CDR3: CASSLGMTGQGMNEKLFF
DNA: TGTGCCAGCAGCTTAGGTATGACTGGACAGGGTATGAATGAAAAACTGTTTTTT

J: TRBJ2-1
V: TRBV25-1
D: NA
size: NA
CDR3: CASSDPPADNEQFF
DNA: TGTGCCAGCAGTGACCCTCCCGCGGATAATGAGCAGTTCTTC

J: TRBJ1-1
V: TRBV27
D: NA
size: NA
CDR3: CASSLTSNMNTEAFF
DNA: TGTGCCAGCAGTTTAACCAGCAACATGAACACTGAAGCTTTCTTT

J: TRBJ2-5
V: TRBV11-2
D: NA
size: few
CDR3: CASSLDGRVERTQYF
DNA: TGTGCCAGCAGCTTAGATGGCCGCGTGGAAAGGACCCAGTACTTC

J: TRBJ2-5
V: TRBV11-3
D: TRBD1
size: NA
CDR3: CASSLGTGGLTQYF
DNA: TGTGCCAGCAGCTTAGGGACAGGGGGCCTGACCCAGTACTTC

J: TRBJ2-5
V: TRBV11-3
D: TRBD1
size: NA
CDR3: CASSTGQGLIETQYF
DNA: TGTGCCAGCAGCACGGGACAGGGACTGATAGAGACCCAGTACTTC

J: TRBJ1-1
V: TRBV27
D: NA
size: NA
CDR3: CASRPERSGTEAFF
DNA: TGTGCCAGCAGACCAGAAAGGTCGGGCACTGAAGCTTTCTTT

J: TRBJ1-1
V: TRBV7-2
D: TRBD1
size: NA
CDR3: CASSATGTGGTEAFF
DNA: TGTGCCAGCAGCGCTACCGGGACAGGGGGTACTGAAGCTTTCTTT

J: TRBJ2-7
V: TRBV24-1
D: TRBD2
size: NA
CDR3: CATSDWGEGSYEQYF
DNA: TGTGCCACCAGTGATTGGGGGGAGGGCAGCTACGAGCAGTACTTC

J: TRBJ2-2
V: TRBV9
D: NA
size: NA
CDR3: CASSLPPSGGTGELFF
DNA: TGTGCCAGCAGCCTCCCCCCCTCCGGGGGAACCGGGGAGCTGTTTTTT

J: TRBJ2-5
V: TRBV18
D: NA
size: NA
CDR3: CASSSRAGSGETQYF
DNA: TGTGCCAGCTCATCACGTGCCGGGTCTGGGGAGACCCAGTACTTC

J: TRBJ2-7
V: TRBV5-1
D: NA
size: NA
CDR3: CASSLWGQDEQYF
DNA: TGCGCCAGCAGCTTGTGGGGGCAGGACGAGCAGTACTTC